The present T cell receptor (beta chain) was sequenced within a study of blood T cell repertoires in COVID-19. Overall study context: The analysed material was cDNA or gDNA that came from T cells, B-cell-depleted T cells, or PBMCs.

Per the original data handling: Amplification of reference gene primers was used by the study to estimate nucleated cell counts. Produced via immunoSEQ multiplex PCR; TCRdb's table is partial and in-frame only. Clone size and the V and J calls come from that table; the DNA yielded D and trimming. Altogether 130,000 to 150,000 clones are present, around 86% being singletons, with the ten largest covering around 40%. Trimming at V came to 2 bases and at J to 3 bases, leaving 11 bases not matched to a gene. The CDR3 length is 19 residues. Germline assignment: CDR1 MGHRA and CDR2 YSYEKL. This TCR came from a man aged 50-60 years who had recovered from COVID-19. The rearrangement uses TRBV4-1 and TRBJ2-7; TRBD2 matches 15 bases. The sequencing input was peripheral blood. CDR3 amino acids: CASSQLRGTSGGTHYEQYF. The CDR3 DNA sequence: TGCGCCAGCAGCCAACTACGCGGGACTAGCGGGGGGACTCACTACGAGCAGTACTTC.